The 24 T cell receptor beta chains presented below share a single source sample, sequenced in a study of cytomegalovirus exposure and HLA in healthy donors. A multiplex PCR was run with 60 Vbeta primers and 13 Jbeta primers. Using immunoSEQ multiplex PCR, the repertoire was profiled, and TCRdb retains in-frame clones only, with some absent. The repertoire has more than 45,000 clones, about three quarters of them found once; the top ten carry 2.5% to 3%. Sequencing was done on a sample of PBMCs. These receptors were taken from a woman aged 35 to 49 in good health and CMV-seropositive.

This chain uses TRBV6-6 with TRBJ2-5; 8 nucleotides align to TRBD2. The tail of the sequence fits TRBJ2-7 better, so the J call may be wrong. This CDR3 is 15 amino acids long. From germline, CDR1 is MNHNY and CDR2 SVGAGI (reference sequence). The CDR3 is CASSSVLAGNYEQYF. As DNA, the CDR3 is TGTGCCAGCAGTTCTGTCTTAGCGGGGAACTACGAGCAGTACTTC.

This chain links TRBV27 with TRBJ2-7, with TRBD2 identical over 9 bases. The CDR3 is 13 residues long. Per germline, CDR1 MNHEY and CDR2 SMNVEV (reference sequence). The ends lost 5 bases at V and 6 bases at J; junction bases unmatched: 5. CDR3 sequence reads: CASSLGLASEQYF. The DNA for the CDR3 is TGTGCCAGCAGTCTCGGACTAGCGAGCGAGCAGTACTTC.

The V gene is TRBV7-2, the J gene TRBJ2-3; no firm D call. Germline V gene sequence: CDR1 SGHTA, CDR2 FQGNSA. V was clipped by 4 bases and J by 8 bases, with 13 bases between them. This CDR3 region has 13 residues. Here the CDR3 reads CASSSDPPGTQYF. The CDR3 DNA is TGTGCCAGCAGCTCGGATCCTCCAGGTACGCAGTATTTT.

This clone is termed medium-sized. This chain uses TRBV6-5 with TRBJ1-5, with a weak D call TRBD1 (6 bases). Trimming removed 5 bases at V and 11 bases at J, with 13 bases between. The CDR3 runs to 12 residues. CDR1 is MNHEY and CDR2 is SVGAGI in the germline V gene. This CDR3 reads CASSPPSGAQHF. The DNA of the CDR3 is TGTGCCAGCAGTCCCCCCTCAGGGGCCCAGCATTTT.

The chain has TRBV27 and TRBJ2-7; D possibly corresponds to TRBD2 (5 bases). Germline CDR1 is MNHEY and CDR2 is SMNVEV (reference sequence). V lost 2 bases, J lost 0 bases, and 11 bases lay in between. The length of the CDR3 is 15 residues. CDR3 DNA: TGTGCCAGCAGTTTAGGTAGCGCCGGCTCCTACGAGCAGTACTTC. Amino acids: CASSLGSAGSYEQYF.

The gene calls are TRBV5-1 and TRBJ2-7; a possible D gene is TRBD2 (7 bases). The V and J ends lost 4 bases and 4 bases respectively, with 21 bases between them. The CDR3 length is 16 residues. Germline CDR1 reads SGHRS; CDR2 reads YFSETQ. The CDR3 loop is CASSRKGGGEGYEQYF. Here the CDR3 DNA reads TGCGCCAGCAGCCGCAAAGGAGGGGGGGAAGGGTACGAGCAGTACTTC.

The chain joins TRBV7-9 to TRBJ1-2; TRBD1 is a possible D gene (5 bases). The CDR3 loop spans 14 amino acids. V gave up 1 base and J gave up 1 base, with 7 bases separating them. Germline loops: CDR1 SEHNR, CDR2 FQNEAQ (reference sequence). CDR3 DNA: TGTGCCAGCAGCTTAGTGACAGTTAACTATGGCTACACCTTC. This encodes CASSLVTVNYGYTF.

CDR3 sequence reads: CASSPPYGTEAFF. CDR3 DNA sequence: TGTGCCAGCAGTCCACCTTACGGCACTGAAGCTTTCTTT. The chain joins TRBV27 to TRBJ1-1; D remains ambiguous. CDR1 and CDR2 from the germline V gene are MNHEY and SMNVEV (reference sequence). The CDR3 totals 13 residues. The germline V and J ends were trimmed by 5 bases and 4 bases, with 11 bases remaining between them.

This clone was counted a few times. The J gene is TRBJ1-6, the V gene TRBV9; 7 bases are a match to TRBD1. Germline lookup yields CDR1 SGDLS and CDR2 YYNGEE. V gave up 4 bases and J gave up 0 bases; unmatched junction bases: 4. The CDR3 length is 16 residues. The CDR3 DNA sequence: TGTGCCAGCAGCTCGACAGGGAGCTCCTATAATTCACCCCTCCACTTT. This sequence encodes CASSSTGSSYNSPLHF. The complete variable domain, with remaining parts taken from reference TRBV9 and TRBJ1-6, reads DSGVTQTPKHLITATGQRVTLRCSPRSGDLSVYWYQQSLDQGLQFLIQYYNGEERAKGNILERFSAQQFPDLHSELNLSSLELGDSALYFCASSSTGSSYNSPLHFGNGTRLTVT.

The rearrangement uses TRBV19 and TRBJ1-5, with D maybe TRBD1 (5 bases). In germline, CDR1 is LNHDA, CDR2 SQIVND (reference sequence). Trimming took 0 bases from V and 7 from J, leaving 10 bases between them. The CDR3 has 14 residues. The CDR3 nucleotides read TGTGCCAGTAGTATAGATGGGGGGAGCCAGCCCCAGCATTTT. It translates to CASSIDGGSQPQHF.

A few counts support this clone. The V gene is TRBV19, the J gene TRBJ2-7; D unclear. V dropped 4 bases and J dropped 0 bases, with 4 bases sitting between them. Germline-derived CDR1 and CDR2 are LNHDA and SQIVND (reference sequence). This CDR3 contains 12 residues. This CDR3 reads CASSTHSYEQYF. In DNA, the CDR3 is TGTGCCAGTAGTACCCACTCCTACGAGCAGTACTTC. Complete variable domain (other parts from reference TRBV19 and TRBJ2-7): DGGITQSPKYLFRKEGQNVTLSCEQNLNHDAMYWYRQDPGQGLRLIYYSQIVNDFQKGDIAEGYSVSREKKESFPLTVTSAQKNPTAFYLCASSTHSYEQYFGPGTRLTVT.

In DNA form, the CDR3 reads TGTGCCAGCAGCTTCCCCGGGACAGGGGGCGGCCGGGGCTACACCTTC. Amino acid sequence: CASSFPGTGGGRGYTF. The J gene is TRBJ1-2, the V gene TRBV7-2, with 12 positions matching TRBD1. The junction had 10 bases not matched to a gene; V was cut back by 3 bases and J by 8 bases. There are 16 residues in the CDR3. CDR1 SGHTA and CDR2 FQGNSA come from the germline V gene.

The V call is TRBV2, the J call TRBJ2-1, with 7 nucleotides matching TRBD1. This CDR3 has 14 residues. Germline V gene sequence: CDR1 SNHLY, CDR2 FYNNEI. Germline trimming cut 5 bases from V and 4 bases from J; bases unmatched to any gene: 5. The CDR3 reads CASSLTGQYNEQFF. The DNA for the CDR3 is TGTGCCAGCAGTCTAACGGGACAGTACAATGAGCAGTTCTTC.

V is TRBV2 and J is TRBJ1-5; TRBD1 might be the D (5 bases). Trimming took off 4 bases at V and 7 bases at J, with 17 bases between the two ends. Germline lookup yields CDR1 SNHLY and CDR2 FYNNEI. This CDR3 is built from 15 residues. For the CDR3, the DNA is TGTGCCAGCAGTGTCCTCGTGGGGGGGAGGCAGCCCCAGCATTTT. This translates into CASSVLVGGRQPQHF.

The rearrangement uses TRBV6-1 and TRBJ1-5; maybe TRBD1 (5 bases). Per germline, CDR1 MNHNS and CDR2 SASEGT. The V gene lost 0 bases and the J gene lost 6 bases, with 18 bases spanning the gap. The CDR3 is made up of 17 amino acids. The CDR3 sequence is CASSEAAQGRRSQPQHF. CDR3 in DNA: TGTGCCAGCAGTGAAGCGGCCCAGGGCCGCCGCTCTCAGCCCCAGCATTTT.

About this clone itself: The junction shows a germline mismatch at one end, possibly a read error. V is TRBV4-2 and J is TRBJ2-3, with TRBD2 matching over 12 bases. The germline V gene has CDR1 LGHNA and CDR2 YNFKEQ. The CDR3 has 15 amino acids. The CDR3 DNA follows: TGTGCCAGCAGCCAAGACCCCCTAGCGGGGGGGCCGAGGAATTTT. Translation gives CASSQDPLAGGPRNF.

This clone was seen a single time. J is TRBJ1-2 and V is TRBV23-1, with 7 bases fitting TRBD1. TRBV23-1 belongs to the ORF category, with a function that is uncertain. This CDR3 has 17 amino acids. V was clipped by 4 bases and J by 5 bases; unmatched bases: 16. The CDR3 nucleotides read TGCGCCAGCAGTCGCCTGGGACAGCCCAGTAGTGGGTATGGCTACACCTTC. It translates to CASSRLGQPSSGYGYTF.

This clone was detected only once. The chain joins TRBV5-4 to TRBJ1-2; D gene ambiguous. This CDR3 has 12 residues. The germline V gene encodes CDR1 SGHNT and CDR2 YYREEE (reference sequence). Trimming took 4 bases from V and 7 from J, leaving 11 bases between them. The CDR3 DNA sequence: TGTGCCAGCAGCCAGCGGGAGGGTGGCTACACCTTC. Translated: CASSQREGGYTF.

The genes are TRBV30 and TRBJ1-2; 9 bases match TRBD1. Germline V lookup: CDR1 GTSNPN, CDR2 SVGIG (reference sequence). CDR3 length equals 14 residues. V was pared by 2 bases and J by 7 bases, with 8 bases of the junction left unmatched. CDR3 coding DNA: TGTGCCTGGAGTAACCTCGGGACAGGGAGTGGCTACACCTTC. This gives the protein CAWSNLGTGSGYTF.

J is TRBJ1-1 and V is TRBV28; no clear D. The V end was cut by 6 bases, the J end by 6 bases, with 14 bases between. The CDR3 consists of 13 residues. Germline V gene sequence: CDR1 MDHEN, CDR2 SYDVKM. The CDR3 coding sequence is TGTGCCAGCAGCATCATCGGAAGCGCTGAAGCTTTCTTT. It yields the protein CASSIIGSAEAFF.

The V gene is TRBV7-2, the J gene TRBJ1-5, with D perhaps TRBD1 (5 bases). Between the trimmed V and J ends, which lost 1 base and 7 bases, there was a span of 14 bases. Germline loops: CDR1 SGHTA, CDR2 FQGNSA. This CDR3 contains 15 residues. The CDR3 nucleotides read TGTGCCAGCAGCTTAGGGGGGGGGTTAGGCCAGCCCCAGCATTTT. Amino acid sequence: CASSLGGGLGQPQHF.

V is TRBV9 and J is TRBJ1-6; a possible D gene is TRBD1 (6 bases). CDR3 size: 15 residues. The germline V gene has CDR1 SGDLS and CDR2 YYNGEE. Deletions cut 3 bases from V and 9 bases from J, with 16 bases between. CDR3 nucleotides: TGTGCCAGCAGCGCCCACAGGGAGGGACGTTCACCCCTCCACTTT. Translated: CASSAHREGRSPLHF.

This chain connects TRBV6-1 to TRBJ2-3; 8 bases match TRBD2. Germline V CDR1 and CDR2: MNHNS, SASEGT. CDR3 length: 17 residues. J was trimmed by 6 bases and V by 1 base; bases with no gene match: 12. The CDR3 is CASSEGVFAGGWDTQYF. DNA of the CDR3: TGTGCCAGCAGTGAAGGGGTCTTCGCGGGGGGATGGGATACGCAGTATTTT.

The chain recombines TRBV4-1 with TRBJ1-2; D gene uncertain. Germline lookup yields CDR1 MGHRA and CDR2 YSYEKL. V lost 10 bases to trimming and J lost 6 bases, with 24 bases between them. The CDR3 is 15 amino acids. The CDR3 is CATAVTPAGGNGYTF. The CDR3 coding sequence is TGCGCCACAGCAGTAACCCCGGCAGGAGGGAATGGCTACACCTTC.